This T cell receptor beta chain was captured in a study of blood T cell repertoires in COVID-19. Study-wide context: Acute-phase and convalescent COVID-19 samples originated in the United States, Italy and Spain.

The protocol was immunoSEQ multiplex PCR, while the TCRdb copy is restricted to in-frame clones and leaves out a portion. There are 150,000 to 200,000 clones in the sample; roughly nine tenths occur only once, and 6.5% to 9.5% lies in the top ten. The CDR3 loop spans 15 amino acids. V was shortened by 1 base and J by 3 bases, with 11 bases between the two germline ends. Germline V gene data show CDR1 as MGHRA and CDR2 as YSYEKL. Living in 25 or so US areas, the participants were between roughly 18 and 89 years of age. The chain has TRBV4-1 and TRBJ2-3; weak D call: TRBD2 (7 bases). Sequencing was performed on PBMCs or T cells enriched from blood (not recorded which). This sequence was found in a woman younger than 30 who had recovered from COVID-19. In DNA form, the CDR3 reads TGCGCCAGCAGCCAAGGCGAGGGGGGGACAGATACGCAGTATTTT. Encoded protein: CASSQGEGGTDTQYF.